The 19 T cell receptor beta chains below all came from one sample that was sequenced in a study of T cell repertoires in cytomegalovirus infection. Each CDR3 protein gets one entry after TCRdb re-called the reads with MiXCR. The repertoire holds about 600,000 distinct CDR3 sequences, with 20% to 25% as singletons. The sequenced sample consisted of CD8+ T cells from PBMCs. Receptor source: a human donor in good health (CMV status not recorded). Some clones in this sample may be carry-over from other donors' samples.

The chain employs TRBV7-9 and TRBJ2-1; maybe TRBD1 (6 bases). Germline lookup yields CDR1 SEHNR and CDR2 FQNEAQ (reference sequence). The CDR3 runs to 8 residues. The DNA for the CDR3 is TGTGCAGGGGGTGAGCAGTTCTTC. Protein: CAGGEQFF.

The gene calls are TRBV10-3 and TRBJ2-6; 7 bases are shared with TRBD2. This CDR3 region has 17 residues. With 4 bases clipped from V and 0 bases from J, the junction kept 6 bases outside the gene matches. Germline assignment: CDR1 ENHRY and CDR2 SYGVKD. The CDR3 DNA reads as TGTGCCATCAGTGCGCTAGCGGAAGTCTCTGGGGCCAACGTCCTGACTTTC. This codes for CAISALAEVSGANVLTF.

The chain combines TRBV7-9 with TRBJ2-7, with D perhaps assigned TRBD1 or TRBD2 (5 bases each). The V gene lost 1 base and the J gene lost 2 bases, with 24 bases spanning the gap. This CDR3 is built from 19 residues. Looked up from germline, CDR1 is SEHNR and CDR2 is FQNEAQ (reference sequence). As DNA, the CDR3 is TGTGCCAGCAGCTTAGTGGGTATGGTATTAACGAGGGGTGCCTACGAGCAGTACTTC. This gives the protein CASSLVGMVLTRGAYEQYF.

The V call is TRBV6-5, the J call TRBJ1-1; D uncertain. V was trimmed by 5 bases and J by 8 bases, leaving 9 bases between them. Germline lookup yields CDR1 MNHEY and CDR2 SVGAGI. This CDR3 contains 11 residues. Here the CDR3 reads CASSIGVEAFF. CDR3 nucleotides: TGTGCCAGCAGTATCGGAGTGGAAGCTTTCTTT.

The J gene is TRBJ2-2, the V gene TRBV4-1, with TRBD2 matching over 9 bases. The CDR3 extends over 20 amino acids. Per the germline V gene, CDR1 is MGHRA and CDR2 is YSYEKL. J gave up 6 bases and V 5 bases, and 22 bases lay outside the gene matches. This CDR3 reads CASSLTAMGSGGGVPGELFF. CDR3 bases: TGCGCCAGCAGCTTAACGGCCATGGGGAGTGGCGGGGGGGTTCCCGGGGAGCTGTTTTTT.

This clonotype was found many times. The chain joins TRBV7-2 to TRBJ1-3; no reliable D call. V dropped 4 bases and J dropped 0 bases, with 10 bases sitting between them. The CDR3 loop spans 15 amino acids. Germline V CDR1 and CDR2: SGHTA, FQGNSA. The CDR3 sequence: CASSSLPASGNTIYF. The CDR3 DNA is TGTGCCAGCAGCTCCCTCCCAGCCTCTGGAAACACCATATATTTT.

This clonotype appeared a few times. The rearrangement uses TRBV10-3 and TRBJ2-5; TRBD2 might be the D (6 bases). V shed 2 bases and J shed 5 bases, with 9 bases lying between them. Germline V lookup: CDR1 ENHRY, CDR2 SYGVKD. The CDR3 consists of 13 residues. This chain's CDR3 is CAISETGRETQYF. CDR3 coding DNA: TGTGCCATCAGTGAGACGGGGAGGGAGACCCAGTACTTC.

This clonotype occurred many times. The chain combines TRBV7-9 with TRBJ2-3; 9 bases align to TRBD2. The CDR3 runs to 15 residues. The germline V gene encodes CDR1 SEHNR and CDR2 FQNEAQ (reference sequence). The J segment lost 2 bases and the V segment lost 4 bases, leaving 4 bases of the junction unmatched. The CDR3 loop reads CASSSGTSFTDTQYF. CDR3 DNA sequence: TGTGCCAGCAGCTCCGGGACTAGCTTCACAGATACGCAGTATTTT.

The table lists this clonotype with a few counts. This chain connects TRBV28 to TRBJ1-4; no definite D call. V dropped 4 bases and J dropped 10 bases, with 19 bases sitting between them. This CDR3 is 15 amino acids long. Germline assignment: CDR1 MDHEN and CDR2 SYDVKM. CDR3 bases: TGTGCCAGCAGTTCGCTGGACCCCGCAGACCGAAAACTGTTTTTT. It translates to CASSSLDPADRKLFF. The variable domain in full, completed from reference TRBV28 and TRBJ1-4, reads DVKVTQSSRYLVKRTGEKVFLECVQDMDHENMFWYRQDPGLGLRLIYFSYDVKMKEKGDIPEGYSVSREKKERFSLILESASTNQTSMYLCASSSLDPADRKLFFGSGTQLSVL.

This clonotype was counted ten times or more. The rearrangement joins TRBV28 to TRBJ1-2, with unresolved D. Germline V gene data show CDR1 as MDHEN and CDR2 as SYDVKM. The V gene lost 3 bases and the J gene lost 0 bases, with 11 bases spanning the gap. This CDR3 is built from 15 residues. CDR3 amino acids: CASSFRSGANYGYTF. The CDR3 bases are TGTGCCAGCAGTTTCCGTTCGGGCGCTAACTATGGCTACACCTTC.

This rearrangement joins TRBV7-9 to TRBJ1-2; D is unclear. Germline V gene data show CDR1 as SEHNR and CDR2 as FQNEAQ (reference sequence). The CDR3 runs to 15 residues. V lost 6 bases, J lost 0 bases, and 14 bases lay in between. The CDR3: CASRFRGAANYGYTF. In DNA form, the CDR3 reads TGTGCCAGCAGATTCCGTGGTGCGGCTAACTATGGCTACACCTTC.

This clonotype was picked up many times. The chain carries TRBV7-2 and TRBJ2-2; D is undetermined. Germline CDR1 is SGHTA and CDR2 is FQGNSA. Trimming pared 5 bases from V and 5 bases from J, leaving 15 bases between. The CDR3 covers 15 residues. CDR3 amino acids: CASSPRLSWTGELFF. The CDR3 DNA reads TGTGCCAGCAGCCCTCGACTGTCCTGGACCGGGGAGCTGTTTTTT.

The V call is TRBV7-9, the J call TRBJ2-7, with 11 bases identical to TRBD1. The CDR3 covers 16 residues. The ends lost 6 bases at V and 4 bases at J; junction bases unmatched: 11. Germline V gene sequence: CDR1 SEHNR, CDR2 FQNEAQ (reference sequence). The CDR3 coding sequence is TGTGCCAGCAGTCCAGGACAGGGGGCATCGTGGTACGAGCAGTACTTC. Protein: CASSPGQGASWYEQYF.

The chain combines TRBV9 with TRBJ2-1; TRBD2 matches 9 bases. Germline CDR1 SGDLS, CDR2 YYNGEE. The CDR3 is 17 amino acids. Trimming cost V 3 bases and J 0 bases; bases outside gene matches: 7. The CDR3 DNA follows: TGTGCCAGCAGCGGGCTAGCGGGACGTAGCTCCTACAATGAGCAGTTCTTC. This codes for CASSGLAGRSSYNEQFF. Using reference TRBV9 and TRBJ2-1 for the parts outside the CDR3, the full variable domain is DSGVTQTPKHLITATGQRVTLRCSPRSGDLSVYWYQQSLDQGLQFLIQYYNGEERAKGNILERFSAQQFPDLHSELNLSSLELGDSALYFCASSGLAGRSSYNEQFFGPGTRLTVL.

This sequence joins TRBV20-1 and TRBJ2-7; D ambiguous. CDR1 and CDR2 (germline): DFQATT, SNEGSKA (reference sequence). The CDR3 runs to 13 residues. V shed 6 bases and J shed 0 bases, with 12 bases lying between them. The CDR3 DNA is TGCAGTGCCCGAACAAGGGACTCCTACGAGCAGTACTTC. It specifies CSARTRDSYEQYF.

This clonotype was recorded at least ten times. V usage is TRBV2 and J usage is TRBJ2-1, with 9 bases fitting TRBD2. The CDR3 is 13 amino acids. Germline CDR1 and CDR2: SNHLY and FYNNEI. The V gene end was trimmed by 7 bases and the J gene end by 7 bases; junction bases not matched to a gene: 5. The CDR3 DNA is TGTGCCAGCACAAGGACTAGCGTAAATGAGCAGTTCTTC. This gives the protein CASTRTSVNEQFF.

This rearrangement joins TRBV20-1 to TRBJ2-2; D might be TRBD1 (6 bases). The CDR3 consists of 13 residues. CDR1 is DFQATT and CDR2 is SNEGSKA in the germline V gene (reference sequence). V was clipped by 1 base and J by 6 bases, with 9 bases between them. The chain's CDR3 is CSARATGSGELFF. CDR3 DNA: TGCAGTGCTAGAGCTACAGGGTCCGGGGAGCTGTTTTTT.

V usage is TRBV4-1 and J usage is TRBJ1-2; 7 bases align to TRBD1. V lost 1 base and J lost 4; bases outside the gene matches: 3. The germline V gene has CDR1 MGHRA and CDR2 YSYEKL. The CDR3 extends over 14 amino acids. The CDR3 nucleotides read TGCGCCAGCAGCCAAGCGGGACAGTTCTATGGCTACACCTTC. It translates to CASSQAGQFYGYTF.

This chain joins TRBV7-9 and TRBJ2-1; D is unclear. Germline CDR1 and CDR2: SEHNR and FQNEAQ (reference sequence). Trimming shortened V by 3 bases and J by 9 bases, and 6 bases separated the two germline ends. CDR3 length: 11 amino acids. The CDR3 loop is CASSLRSEQFF. The CDR3 DNA reads TGTGCCAGCAGCTTGAGGAGTGAGCAGTTCTTC.